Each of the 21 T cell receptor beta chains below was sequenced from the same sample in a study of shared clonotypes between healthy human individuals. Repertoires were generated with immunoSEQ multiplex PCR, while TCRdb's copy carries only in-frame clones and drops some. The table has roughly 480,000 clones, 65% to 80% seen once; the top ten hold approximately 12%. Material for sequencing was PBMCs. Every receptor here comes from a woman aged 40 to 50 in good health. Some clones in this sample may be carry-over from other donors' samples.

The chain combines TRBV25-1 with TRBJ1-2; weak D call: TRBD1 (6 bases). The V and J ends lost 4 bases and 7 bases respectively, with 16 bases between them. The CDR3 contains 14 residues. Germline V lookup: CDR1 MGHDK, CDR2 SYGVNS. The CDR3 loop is CASSGRGQLPGYTF. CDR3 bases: TGTGCCAGCAGTGGGAGGGGACAACTCCCTGGCTACACCTTC.

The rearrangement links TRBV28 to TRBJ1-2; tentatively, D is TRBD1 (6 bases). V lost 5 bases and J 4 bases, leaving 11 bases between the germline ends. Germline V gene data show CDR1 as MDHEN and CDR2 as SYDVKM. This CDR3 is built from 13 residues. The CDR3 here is CASSIPDSYGYTF. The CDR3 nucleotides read TGTGCCAGCAGTATACCGGACAGCTATGGCTACACCTTC.

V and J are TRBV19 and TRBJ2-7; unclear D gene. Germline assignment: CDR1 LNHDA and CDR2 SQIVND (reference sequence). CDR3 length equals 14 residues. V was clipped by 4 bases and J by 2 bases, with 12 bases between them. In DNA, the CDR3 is TGTGCCAGTAGTACCCCCGGTGGGACCTACGAGCAGTACTTC. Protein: CASSTPGGTYEQYF.

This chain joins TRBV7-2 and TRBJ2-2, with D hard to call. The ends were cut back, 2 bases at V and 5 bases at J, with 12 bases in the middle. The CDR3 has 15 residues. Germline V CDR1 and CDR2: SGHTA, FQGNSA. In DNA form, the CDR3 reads TGTGCCAGCAGCTTAAGCCAGGTCTTAACCGGGGAGCTGTTTTTT. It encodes CASSLSQVLTGELFF.

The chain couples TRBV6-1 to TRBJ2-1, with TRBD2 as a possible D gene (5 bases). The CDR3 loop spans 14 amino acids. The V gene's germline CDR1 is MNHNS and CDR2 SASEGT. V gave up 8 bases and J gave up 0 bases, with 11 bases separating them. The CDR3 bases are TGTGCCAGCTCTCCGGGAAACTCCTACAATGAGCAGTTCTTC. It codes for CASSPGNSYNEQFF.

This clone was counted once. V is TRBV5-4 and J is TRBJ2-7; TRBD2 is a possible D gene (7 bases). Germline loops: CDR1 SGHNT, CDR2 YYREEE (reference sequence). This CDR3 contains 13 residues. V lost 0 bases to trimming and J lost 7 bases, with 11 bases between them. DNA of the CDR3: TGTGCCAGCAGCTTGGCCGGGGGGCAAGAGCAGTACTTC. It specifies CASSLAGGQEQYF.

The CDR3 protein is CASSLEAASSYEQYF. The CDR3 region has the DNA TGTGCCAGCAGCCTCGAAGCAGCGAGCTCCTACGAGCAGTACTTC. The chain has TRBV7-8 and TRBJ2-7; D unresolved. The CDR3 covers 15 residues. Trimming cost V 5 bases and J 0 bases, with 14 bases left between them. Germline CDR1 is SGHVS and CDR2 is FQNEAQ.

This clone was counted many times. The chain's CDR3 is CASSLRTDLYGYTF. CDR3 DNA sequence: TGTGCCAGCAGTTTAAGGACAGATCTCTATGGCTACACCTTC. J is TRBJ1-2 and V is TRBV28, with D maybe TRBD1 (6 bases). The V end was cut by 2 bases, the J end by 4 bases, with 11 bases between. The CDR3 extends over 14 amino acids. Germline V gene sequence: CDR1 MDHEN, CDR2 SYDVKM.

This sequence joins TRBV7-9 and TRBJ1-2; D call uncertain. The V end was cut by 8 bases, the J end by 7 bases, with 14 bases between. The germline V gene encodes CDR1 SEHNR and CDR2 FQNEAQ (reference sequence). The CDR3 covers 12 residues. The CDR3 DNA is TGTGCCAGCGTCAATGGTGGGGTTGGCTACACCTTC. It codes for CASVNGGVGYTF.

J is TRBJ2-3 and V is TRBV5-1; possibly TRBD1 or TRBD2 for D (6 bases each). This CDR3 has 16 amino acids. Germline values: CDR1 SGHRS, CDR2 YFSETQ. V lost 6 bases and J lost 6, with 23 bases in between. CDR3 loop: CASTYPEGGGGDTQYF. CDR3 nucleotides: TGCGCCAGCACCTACCCCGAAGGGGGAGGTGGGGATACGCAGTATTTT.

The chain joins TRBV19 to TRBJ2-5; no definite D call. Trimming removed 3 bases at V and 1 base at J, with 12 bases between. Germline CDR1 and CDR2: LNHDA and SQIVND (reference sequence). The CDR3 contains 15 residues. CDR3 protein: CASSILRTSQETQYF. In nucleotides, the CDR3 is TGTGCCAGTAGTATTCTGAGGACGTCCCAAGAGACCCAGTACTTC. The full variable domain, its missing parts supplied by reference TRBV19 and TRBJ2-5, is DGGITQSPKYLFRKEGQNVTLSCEQNLNHDAMYWYRQDPGQGLRLIYYSQIVNDFQKGDIAEGYSVSREKKESFPLTVTSAQKNPTAFYLCASSILRTSQETQYFGPGTRLLVL.

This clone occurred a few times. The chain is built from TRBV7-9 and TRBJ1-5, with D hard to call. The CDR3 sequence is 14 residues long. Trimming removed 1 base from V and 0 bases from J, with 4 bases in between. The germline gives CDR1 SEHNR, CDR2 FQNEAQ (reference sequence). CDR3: CASSLVTSNQPQHF. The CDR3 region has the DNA TGTGCCAGCAGCTTAGTTACTAGCAATCAGCCCCAGCATTTT.

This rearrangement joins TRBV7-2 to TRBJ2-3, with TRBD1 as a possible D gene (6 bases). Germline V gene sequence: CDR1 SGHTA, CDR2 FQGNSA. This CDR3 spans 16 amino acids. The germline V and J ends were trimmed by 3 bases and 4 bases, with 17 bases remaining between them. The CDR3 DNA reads TGTGCCAGCAGCTTGGCCAGGGGCGTTTTGGCAGATACGCAGTATTTT. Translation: CASSLARGVLADTQYF.

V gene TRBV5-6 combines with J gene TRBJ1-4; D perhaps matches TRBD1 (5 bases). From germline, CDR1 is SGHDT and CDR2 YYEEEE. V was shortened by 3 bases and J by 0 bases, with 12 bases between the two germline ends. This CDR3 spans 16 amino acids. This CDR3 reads CASSSGHSATNEKLFF. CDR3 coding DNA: TGTGCCAGCAGCTCCGGACATTCCGCAACTAATGAAAAACTGTTTTTT.

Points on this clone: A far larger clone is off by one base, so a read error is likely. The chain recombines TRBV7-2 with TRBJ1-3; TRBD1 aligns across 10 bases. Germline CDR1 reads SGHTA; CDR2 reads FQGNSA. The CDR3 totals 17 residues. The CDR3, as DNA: TGTGCCAGCAGCGCCCGACAGGGGGCTCTCTCTGAAAACACCATATATTTT. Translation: CASSARQGALSENTIYF.

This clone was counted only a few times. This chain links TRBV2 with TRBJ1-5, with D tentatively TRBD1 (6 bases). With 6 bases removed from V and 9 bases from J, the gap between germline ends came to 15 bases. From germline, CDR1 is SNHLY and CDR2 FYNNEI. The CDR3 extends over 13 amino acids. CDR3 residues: CASRWTEKRPQHF. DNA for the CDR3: TGTGCCAGCAGATGGACAGAGAAGCGGCCCCAGCATTTT. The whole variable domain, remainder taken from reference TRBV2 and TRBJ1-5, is EPEVTQTPSHQVTQMGQEVILRCVPISNHLYFYWYRQILGQKVEFLVSFYNNEISEKSEIFDDQFSVERPDGSNFTLKIRSTKLEDSAMYFCASRWTEKRPQHFGDGTRLSIL.

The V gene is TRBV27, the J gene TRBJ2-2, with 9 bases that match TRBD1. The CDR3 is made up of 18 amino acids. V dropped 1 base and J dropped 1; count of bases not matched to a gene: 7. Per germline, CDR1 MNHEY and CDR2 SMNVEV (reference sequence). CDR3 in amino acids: CASSLWGQGEVNTGELFF. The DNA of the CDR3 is TGTGCCAGCAGTTTATGGGGACAGGGTGAAGTGAACACCGGGGAGCTGTTTTTT.

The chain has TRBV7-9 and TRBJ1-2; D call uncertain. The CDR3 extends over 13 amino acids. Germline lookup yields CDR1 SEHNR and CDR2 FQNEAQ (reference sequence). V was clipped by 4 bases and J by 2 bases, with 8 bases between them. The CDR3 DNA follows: TGTGCCAGCAGCTCAGCTGTAAACTATGGCTACACCTTC. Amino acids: CASSSAVNYGYTF.

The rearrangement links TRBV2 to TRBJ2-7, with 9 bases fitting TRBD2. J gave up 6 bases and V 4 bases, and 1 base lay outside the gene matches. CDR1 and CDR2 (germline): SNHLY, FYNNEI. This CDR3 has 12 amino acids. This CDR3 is CASSVTSGEQYF. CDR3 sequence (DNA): TGTGCCAGCAGTGTGACTAGCGGCGAGCAGTACTTC.

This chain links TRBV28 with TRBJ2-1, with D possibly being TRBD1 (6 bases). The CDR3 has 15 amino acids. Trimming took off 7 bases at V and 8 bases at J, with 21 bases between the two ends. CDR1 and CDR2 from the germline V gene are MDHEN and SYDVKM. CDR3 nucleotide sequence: TGTGCCAGCATCCTAGCTGGGGGCGCGGCATATGAGCAGTTCTTC. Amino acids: CASILAGGAAYEQFF.

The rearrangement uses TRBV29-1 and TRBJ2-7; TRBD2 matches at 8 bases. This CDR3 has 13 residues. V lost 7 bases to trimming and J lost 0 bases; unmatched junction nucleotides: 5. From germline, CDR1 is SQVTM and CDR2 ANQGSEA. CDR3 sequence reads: CSARGGVSYEQYF. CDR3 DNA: TGCAGCGCCCGGGGGGGGGTCTCCTACGAGCAGTACTTC.